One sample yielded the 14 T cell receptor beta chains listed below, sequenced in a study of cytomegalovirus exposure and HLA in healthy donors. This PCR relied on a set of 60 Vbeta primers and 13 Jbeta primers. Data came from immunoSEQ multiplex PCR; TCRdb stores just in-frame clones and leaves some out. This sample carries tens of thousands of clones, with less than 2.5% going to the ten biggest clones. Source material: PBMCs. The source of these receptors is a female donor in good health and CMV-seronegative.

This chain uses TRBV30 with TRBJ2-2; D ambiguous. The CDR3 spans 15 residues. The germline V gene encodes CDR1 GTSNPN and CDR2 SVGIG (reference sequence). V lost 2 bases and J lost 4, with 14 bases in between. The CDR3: CAWSQVSFLTGELFF. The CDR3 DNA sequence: TGTGCCTGGAGTCAGGTATCGTTCCTCACCGGGGAGCTGTTTTTT.

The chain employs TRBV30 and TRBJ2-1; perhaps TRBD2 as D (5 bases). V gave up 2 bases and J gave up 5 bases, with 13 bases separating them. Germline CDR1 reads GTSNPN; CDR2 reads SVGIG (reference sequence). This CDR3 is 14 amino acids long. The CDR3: CAWSSGPTDNEQFF. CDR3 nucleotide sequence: TGTGCCTGGAGTAGCGGTCCAACCGACAATGAGCAGTTCTTC.

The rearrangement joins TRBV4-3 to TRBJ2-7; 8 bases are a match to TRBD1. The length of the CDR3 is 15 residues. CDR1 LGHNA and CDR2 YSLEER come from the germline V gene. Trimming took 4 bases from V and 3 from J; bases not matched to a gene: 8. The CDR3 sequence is CASSRETGVGYEQYF. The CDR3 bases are TGCGCCAGCAGCCGGGAGACAGGGGTTGGCTACGAGCAGTACTTC.

The CDR3 sequence is CASSYLDRSTHGYTF. In DNA, the CDR3 is TGTGCCAGCAGCTACCTTGACAGGTCGACGCATGGCTACACCTTC. This rearrangement joins TRBV6-5 to TRBJ1-2; D may be TRBD1 (6 bases). Trimming removed 6 bases at V and 6 bases at J, with 20 bases between. Per germline, CDR1 MNHEY and CDR2 SVGAGI. CDR3 length: 15 amino acids.

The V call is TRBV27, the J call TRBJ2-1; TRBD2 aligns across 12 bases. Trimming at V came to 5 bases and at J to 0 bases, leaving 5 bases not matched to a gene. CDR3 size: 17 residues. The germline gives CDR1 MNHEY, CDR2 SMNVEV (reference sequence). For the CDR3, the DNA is TGTGCCAGCAGTACTAGCGGGAGGCCGACCTCCTACAATGAGCAGTTCTTC. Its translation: CASSTSGRPTSYNEQFF.

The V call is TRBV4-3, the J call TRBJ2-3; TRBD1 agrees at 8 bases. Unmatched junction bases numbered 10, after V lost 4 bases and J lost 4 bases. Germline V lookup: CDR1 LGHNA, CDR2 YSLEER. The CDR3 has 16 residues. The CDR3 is CASSLNRGSGSDTQYF. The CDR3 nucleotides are TGCGCCAGCAGCCTTAACAGGGGGTCTGGATCAGATACGCAGTATTTT.

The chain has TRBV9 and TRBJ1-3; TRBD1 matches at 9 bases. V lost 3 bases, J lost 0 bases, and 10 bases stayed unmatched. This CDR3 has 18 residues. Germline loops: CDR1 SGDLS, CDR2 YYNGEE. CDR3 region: CASSELGTGIHSGNTIYF. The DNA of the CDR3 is TGTGCCAGCAGCGAACTCGGGACAGGGATTCACTCTGGAAACACCATATATTTT. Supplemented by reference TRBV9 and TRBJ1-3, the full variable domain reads DSGVTQTPKHLITATGQRVTLRCSPRSGDLSVYWYQQSLDQGLQFLIQYYNGEERAKGNILERFSAQQFPDLHSELNLSSLELGDSALYFCASSELGTGIHSGNTIYFGEGSWLTVV.

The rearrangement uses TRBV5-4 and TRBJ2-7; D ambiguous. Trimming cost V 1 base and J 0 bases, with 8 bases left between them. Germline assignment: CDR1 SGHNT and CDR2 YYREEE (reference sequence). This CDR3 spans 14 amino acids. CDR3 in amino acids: CASSLTVSSYEQYF. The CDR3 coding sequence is TGTGCCAGCAGCTTGACAGTTAGCTCCTACGAGCAGTACTTC.

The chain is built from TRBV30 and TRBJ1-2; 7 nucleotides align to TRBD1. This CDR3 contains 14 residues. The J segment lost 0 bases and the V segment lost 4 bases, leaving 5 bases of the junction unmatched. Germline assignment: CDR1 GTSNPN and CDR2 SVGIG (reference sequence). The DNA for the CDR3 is TGTGCCTGGACTCGGGACAGAGCTAACTATGGCTACACCTTC. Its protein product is CAWTRDRANYGYTF. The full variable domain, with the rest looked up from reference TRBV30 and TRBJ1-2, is SQTIHQWPATLVQPVGSPLSLECTVEGTSNPNLYWYRQAAGRGLQLLFYSVGIGQISSEVPQNLSASRPQDRQFILSSKKLLLSDSGFYLCAWTRDRANYGYTFGSGTRLTVV.

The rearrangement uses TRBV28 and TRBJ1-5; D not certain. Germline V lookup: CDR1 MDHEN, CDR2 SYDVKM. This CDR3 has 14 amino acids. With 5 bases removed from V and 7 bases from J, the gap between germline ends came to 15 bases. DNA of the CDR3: TGTGCCAGCAGTCTAGGAGGGCCTCGGCAGCCCCAGCATTTT. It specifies CASSLGGPRQPQHF.

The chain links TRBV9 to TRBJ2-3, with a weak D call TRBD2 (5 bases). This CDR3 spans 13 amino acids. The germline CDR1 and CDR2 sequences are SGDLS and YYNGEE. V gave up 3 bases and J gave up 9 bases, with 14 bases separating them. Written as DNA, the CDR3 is TGTGCCAGCAGCGGCCTTCGGGATTCAACGCAGTATTTT. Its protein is CASSGLRDSTQYF.

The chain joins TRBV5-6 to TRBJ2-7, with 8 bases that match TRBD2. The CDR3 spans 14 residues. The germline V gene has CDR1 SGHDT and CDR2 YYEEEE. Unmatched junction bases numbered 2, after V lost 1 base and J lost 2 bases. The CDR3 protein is CASSLLAGAYEQYF. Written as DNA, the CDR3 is TGTGCCAGCAGCTTGCTAGCGGGCGCCTACGAGCAGTACTTC.

CDR3: CASSIRAGGKGYEQYF. The CDR3 DNA reads as TGTGCCAGTAGTATTCGGGCAGGGGGCAAAGGGTACGAGCAGTACTTC. The chain links TRBV19 to TRBJ2-7; 8 bases match TRBD1. The CDR3 has 16 residues. J was trimmed by 4 bases and V by 3 bases; bases with no gene match: 11. The germline CDR1 and CDR2 sequences are LNHDA and SQIVND (reference sequence).

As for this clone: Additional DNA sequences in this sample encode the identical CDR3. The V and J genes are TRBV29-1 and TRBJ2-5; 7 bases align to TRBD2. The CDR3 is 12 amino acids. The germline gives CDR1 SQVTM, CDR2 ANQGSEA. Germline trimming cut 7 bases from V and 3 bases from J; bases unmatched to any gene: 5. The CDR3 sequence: CSATSDKETQYF. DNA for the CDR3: TGCAGCGCTACTAGCGATAAAGAGACCCAGTACTTC.